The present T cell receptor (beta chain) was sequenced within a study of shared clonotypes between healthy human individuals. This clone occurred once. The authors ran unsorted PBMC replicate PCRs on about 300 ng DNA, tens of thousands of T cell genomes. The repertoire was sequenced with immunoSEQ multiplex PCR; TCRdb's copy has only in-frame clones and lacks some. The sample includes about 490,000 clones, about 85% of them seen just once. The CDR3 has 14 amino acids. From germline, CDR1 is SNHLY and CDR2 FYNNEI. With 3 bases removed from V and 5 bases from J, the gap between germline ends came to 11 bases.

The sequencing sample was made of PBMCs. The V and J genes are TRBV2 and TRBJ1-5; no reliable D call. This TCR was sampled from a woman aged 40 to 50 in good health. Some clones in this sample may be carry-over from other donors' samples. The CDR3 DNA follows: TGTGCCAGCAGTGATTGGGAGGCGGATCAGCCCCAGCATTTT. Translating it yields CASSDWEADQPQHF.